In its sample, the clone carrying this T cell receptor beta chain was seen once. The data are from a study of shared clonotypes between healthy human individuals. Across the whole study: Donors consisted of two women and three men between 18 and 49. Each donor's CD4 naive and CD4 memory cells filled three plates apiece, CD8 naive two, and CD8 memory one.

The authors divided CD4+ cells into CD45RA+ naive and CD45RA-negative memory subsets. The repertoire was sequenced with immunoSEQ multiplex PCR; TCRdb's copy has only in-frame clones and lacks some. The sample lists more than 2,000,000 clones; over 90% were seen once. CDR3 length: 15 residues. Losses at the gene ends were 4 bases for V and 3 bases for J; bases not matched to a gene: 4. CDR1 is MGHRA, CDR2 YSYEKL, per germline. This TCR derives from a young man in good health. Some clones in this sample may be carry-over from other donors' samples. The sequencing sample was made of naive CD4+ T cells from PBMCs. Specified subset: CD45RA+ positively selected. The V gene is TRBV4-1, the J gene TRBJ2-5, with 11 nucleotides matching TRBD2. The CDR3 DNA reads TGCGCCAGCAGCCGAGGGACTAGCGGCAAAGAGACCCAGTACTTC. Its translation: CASSRGTSGKETQYF.